The 27 T cell receptor beta chains listed next were all sequenced from one sample in a study of T-cell reconstitution after alpha-beta-depleted transplantation in children. Preparation of the TCRbeta library involved a method that used unique molecular identifiers. TCRdb re-called the PCR reads through MiXCR, storing one row per CDR3 protein. The sample contains 300,000 to 400,000 distinct CDR3 sequences, about an eighth of which appear only once. Here the sequenced sample was PBMCs, taken from the stem cell graft. Receptor source: a human donor who donated a stem cell graft to a child with Fanconi anemia.

At least ten counts were recorded for this clonotype. The rearrangement joins TRBV12-3 or TRBV12-4 to TRBJ1-5; D is perhaps TRBD1 (5 bases). This CDR3 contains 13 residues. The germline V and J ends were trimmed by 2 bases and 5 bases, with 7 bases remaining between them. The CDR3: CASSLIRDQPQHF. As DNA, the CDR3 is TGTGCCAGCAGTTTAATCAGGGATCAGCCCCAGCATTTT.

In this sample, this clonotype turned up many times. V gene TRBV3-1 combines with J gene TRBJ2-4; perhaps D is TRBD1 or TRBD2 (5 bases each). This CDR3 spans 16 amino acids. The germline V gene has CDR1 LGHDT and CDR2 YNNKEL (reference sequence). V shed 0 bases and J shed 6 bases, with 15 bases lying between them. CDR3: CASSQEGEQVGNIQYF. The CDR3 DNA is TGTGCCAGCAGCCAAGAAGGGGAGCAGGTGGGAAACATTCAGTACTTC.

This clonotype has more than one count but fewer than ten. In DNA form, the CDR3 reads TGTGCCAGCAGCCTAACGATAACCACAGATACGCAGTATTTT. Amino acid sequence: CASSLTITTDTQYF. The rearrangement links TRBV3-1 to TRBJ2-3; D unresolved. CDR3 size: 14 residues. The V and J ends lost 4 bases and 2 bases respectively, with 10 bases between them. The germline CDR1 and CDR2 sequences are LGHDT and YNNKEL (reference sequence).

V is TRBV6-5 and J is TRBJ2-5; perhaps TRBD1 as D (5 bases). The germline V gene has CDR1 MNHEY and CDR2 SVGAGI. The CDR3 has 12 residues. With 5 bases removed from V and 5 bases from J, the gap between germline ends came to 9 bases. The CDR3 DNA sequence: TGTGCCAGCAGTAAATCAGGGGAGACCCAGTACTTC. Translation gives CASSKSGETQYF.

In its sample, this clonotype was seen many times. V gene TRBV7-9 combines with J gene TRBJ1-1, with 8 bases lining up with TRBD1. In germline, CDR1 is SEHNR, CDR2 FQNEAQ (reference sequence). The CDR3 consists of 15 residues. Germline trimming cut 5 bases from V and 10 bases from J; bases unmatched to any gene: 15. CDR3 in amino acids: CASSPSDRGLWGAFF. The DNA for the CDR3 is TGTGCCAGCAGCCCGTCAGACAGGGGACTATGGGGAGCTTTCTTT.

This clonotype turned up a few times. V and J are TRBV6-1 and TRBJ2-2, with 15 positions matching TRBD2. The CDR3 contains 17 residues. Germline CDR1 reads MNHNS; CDR2 reads SASEGT. J lost 1 base, V lost 7 bases, and 4 bases had no gene match. CDR3 sequence: CASTGLAGGMNTGELFF. In nucleotides, the CDR3 is TGTGCCAGCACCGGACTAGCGGGGGGGATGAACACCGGGGAGCTGTTTTTT.

This clonotype was picked up many times. The V and J genes are TRBV18 and TRBJ1-1; 11 bases fit TRBD1. This CDR3 comprises 16 residues. Germline CDR1 KGHSH, CDR2 LQKENI. Losses at the gene ends were 6 bases for V and 5 bases for J; bases not matched to a gene: 11. CDR3 in DNA: TGTGCCAGCTCGCCAGGACAGGGGGCAGTAAAAACTGAAGCTTTCTTT. Protein product: CASSPGQGAVKTEAFF.

The chain recombines TRBV14 with TRBJ2-1; D unresolved. This CDR3 is 14 amino acids long. The germline gives CDR1 SGHDN, CDR2 FVKESK. V dropped 1 base and J dropped 8 bases, with 12 bases sitting between them. In DNA form, the CDR3 reads TGTGCCAGCAGCCAAGTCCAGTTGTGGGATGAGCAGTTCTTC. This sequence encodes CASSQVQLWDEQFF.

Written as DNA, the CDR3 is TGTGCCAGCAGTATCACCGGGACAGGGGGTCAGCCCCAGCATTTT. It is translated as CASSITGTGGQPQHF. The chain combines TRBV6-2 or TRBV6-3 with TRBJ1-5, with TRBD1 matching over 11 bases. V trimming: 5 bases; J trimming: 6 bases; junction bases outside the gene matches: 6. There are 15 residues in the CDR3. Germline V gene data show CDR1 as MNHEY and CDR2 as SVGEGT.

The gene calls are TRBV6-1 and TRBJ1-1; D is ambiguous. Germline CDR1 is MNHNS and CDR2 is SASEGT. V shed 0 bases and J shed 5 bases, with 10 bases lying between them. The CDR3 length is 14 residues. The CDR3 nucleotides are TGTGCCAGCAGTGAAGCTAGTGGTATAACTGAAGCTTTCTTT. This encodes CASSEASGITEAFF.

Regarding this clonotype: Germline is not matched at one junction end, which may reflect a read error. The chain couples TRBV28 to TRBJ1-6; no definite D call. This CDR3 has 13 residues. Germline V gives CDR1 MDHEN, CDR2 SYDVKM. The CDR3, as DNA: TGTGCCAGCAGGTTATTATTAAGTTCACCCCTCCACTTT. It codes for CASRLLLSSPLHF.

The chain uses TRBV7-8 and TRBJ1-5, with 10 positions matching TRBD1. Looked up from germline, CDR1 is SGHVS and CDR2 is FQNEAQ. The junction had 10 bases not matched to a gene; V was cut back by 4 bases and J by 1 base. The CDR3 has 18 amino acids. DNA for the CDR3: TGTGCCAGCAGCTCAGGGGACAGGGGAACGGGCAGCAATCAGCCCCAGCATTTT. It is translated as CASSSGDRGTGSNQPQHF.

This clonotype turned up a few times. The J gene is TRBJ2-7, the V gene TRBV18; 8 bases line up with TRBD2. This CDR3 comprises 15 residues. V shed 5 bases and J 7 bases; nucleotides not matched to a gene: 13. The V gene's germline CDR1 is KGHSH and CDR2 LQKENI. CDR3 amino acids: CASSVSARGALEQYF. CDR3 DNA sequence: TGTGCCAGCTCAGTCTCAGCGCGGGGGGCCTTAGAGCAGTACTTC.

This clonotype was recorded a few times. This chain joins TRBV11-2 and TRBJ2-2; 11 bases align to TRBD2. Germline values: CDR1 SGHAT, CDR2 FQNNGV. There are 15 residues in the CDR3. V trimming: 3 bases; J trimming: 5 bases; junction bases outside the gene matches: 2. The CDR3 here is CASSFLAGGTGELFF. As DNA, the CDR3 is TGTGCCAGCAGCTTCCTAGCGGGGGGTACCGGGGAGCTGTTTTTT.

This clonotype has a count of ten or more. The rearrangement links TRBV12-3 or TRBV12-4 to TRBJ2-5, with 9 bases lining up with TRBD1. There are 13 residues in the CDR3. V lost 5 bases, J lost 6 bases, and 4 bases stayed unmatched. CDR3 nucleotide sequence: TGTGCCAGCAGTCTAGGACAGGGGAAGACCCAGTACTTC. As protein: CASSLGQGKTQYF.

The rearrangement joins TRBV19 to TRBJ1-1; D is undetermined. CDR3 length: 16 amino acids. The V and J ends lost 6 bases and 3 bases respectively, with 20 bases between them. In germline, CDR1 is LNHDA, CDR2 SQIVND (reference sequence). CDR3 loop: CASSREGIGLDTEAFF. The CDR3 nucleotides read TGTGCCAGTAGCCGGGAAGGGATAGGGCTCGACACTGAAGCTTTCTTT.

For the CDR3, the DNA is TGCGCCAGCAGCCGAGAGCTGACGTACTATGGCTACACCTTC. It yields the protein CASSRELTYYGYTF. The J gene is TRBJ1-2, the V gene TRBV4-3; the D is unclear. Germline CDR1 reads LGHNA; CDR2 reads YSLEER. The CDR3 contains 14 residues. The ends were cut back, 4 bases at V and 3 bases at J, with 12 bases in the middle.

The chain couples TRBV28 to TRBJ1-4; D not certain. From germline, CDR1 is MDHEN and CDR2 SYDVKM. V was shortened by 8 bases and J by 7 bases, with 11 bases between the two germline ends. This CDR3 spans 12 amino acids. The CDR3 DNA sequence: TGTGCCAGCGGGGTGACGCGTGAAAAACTGTTTTTT. It encodes CASGVTREKLFF.

The CDR3 protein is CSASGGLGKTQYF. The CDR3 DNA is TGCAGTGCTAGCGGGGGGCTCGGAAAGACCCAGTACTTC. This chain connects TRBV20-1 to TRBJ2-5, with TRBD2 as a possible D gene (7 bases). Germline CDR1 reads DFQATT; CDR2 reads SNEGSKA (reference sequence). Trimming cost V 3 bases and J 6 bases, with 14 bases left between them. The CDR3 extends over 13 amino acids.

This clonotype was seen ten or more times. V and J are TRBV3-1 and TRBJ1-3; no clear D. V lost 1 base and J 4 bases, leaving 11 bases between the germline ends. CDR3 length equals 15 residues. CDR1 and CDR2 from the germline V gene are LGHDT and YNNKEL (reference sequence). The CDR3 loop is CASSQGGVPGNTIYF. The CDR3, as DNA: TGTGCCAGCAGCCAAGGGGGAGTCCCCGGAAACACCATATATTTT.

The table lists this clonotype with a few counts. The genes are TRBV5-1 and TRBJ1-1; 9 positions agree with TRBD1. Trimming cost V 1 base and J 5 bases; bases outside gene matches: 6. The CDR3 is 15 residues long. Germline loops: CDR1 SGHRS, CDR2 YFSETQ. CDR3 DNA sequence: TGCGCCAGCAGCTTGTACGGGACAGGGAGAACTGAAGCTTTCTTT. Translating gives CASSLYGTGRTEAFF.

The genes are TRBV5-1 and TRBJ2-1; D ambiguous. Per germline, CDR1 SGHRS and CDR2 YFSETQ. The CDR3 covers 13 residues. V lost 1 base to trimming and J lost 8 bases, with 10 bases between them. CDR3 sequence: CASSLLSGDEQFF. Written as DNA, the CDR3 is TGCGCCAGCAGCTTGCTAAGTGGGGATGAGCAGTTCTTC.

The V gene is TRBV4-1, the J gene TRBJ2-7; 9 bases fit TRBD1. This CDR3 spans 13 amino acids. Germline values: CDR1 MGHRA, CDR2 YSYEKL. CDR3 nucleotide sequence: TGCGCCAGCAGCCAAGACCGGACAGGGGCCCTAATAGTC. Protein: CASSQDRTGALIV.

This chain links TRBV11-2 with TRBJ2-7, with 10 bases matching TRBD1. With V trimmed by 6 bases and J by 4 bases, 12 bases remained unmatched. CDR1 and CDR2 from the germline V gene are SGHAT and FQNNGV. The CDR3 is 16 amino acids. The CDR3 nucleotides are TGTGCCAGCAGTTCCATGACAGGGGGCGAGACGTACGAGCAGTACTTC. Translated: CASSSMTGGETYEQYF.

The chain joins TRBV29-1 to TRBJ2-3; no firm D call. Looked up from germline, CDR1 is SQVTM and CDR2 is ANQGSEA. The CDR3 totals 11 residues. The V end was cut by 3 bases, the J end by 3 bases, with 4 bases between. Here the CDR3 DNA reads TGCAGCGTTGAGAATACAGATACGCAGTATTTT. Amino acid sequence: CSVENTDTQYF.

This chain uses TRBV9 with TRBJ2-7, with TRBD2 matching over 8 bases. The CDR3 has 15 residues. The V gene's germline CDR1 is SGDLS and CDR2 YYNGEE. V lost 0 bases and J lost 5; bases outside the gene matches: 7. The CDR3 region has the DNA TGTGCCAGCAGCGTAGGCCCCAGCGGGAGTAACGAGCAGTACTTC. Protein product: CASSVGPSGSNEQYF.

This clonotype has a count of ten or more. The genes are TRBV5-1 and TRBJ1-1; possibly TRBD1 for D (5 bases). Germline-derived CDR1 and CDR2 are SGHRS and YFSETQ. Trimming cost V 1 base and J 11 bases, with 15 bases left between them. This CDR3 spans 13 amino acids. CDR3 protein: CASSLSGEEMAFF. CDR3 sequence (DNA): TGCGCCAGCAGCTTGTCGGGGGAAGAAATGGCTTTCTTT.